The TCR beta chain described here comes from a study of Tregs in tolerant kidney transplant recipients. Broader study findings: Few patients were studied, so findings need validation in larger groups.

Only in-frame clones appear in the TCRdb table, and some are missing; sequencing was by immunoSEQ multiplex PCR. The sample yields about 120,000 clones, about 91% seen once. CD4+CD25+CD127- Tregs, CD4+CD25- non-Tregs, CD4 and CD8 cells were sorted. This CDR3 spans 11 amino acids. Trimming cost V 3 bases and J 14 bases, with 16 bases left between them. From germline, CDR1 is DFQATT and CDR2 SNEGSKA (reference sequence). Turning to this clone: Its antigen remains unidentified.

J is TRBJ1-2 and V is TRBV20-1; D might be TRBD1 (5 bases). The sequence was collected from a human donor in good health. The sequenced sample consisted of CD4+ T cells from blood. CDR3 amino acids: CSASLTGSSTF. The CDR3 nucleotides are TGCAGTGCTAGCCTTACAGGCTCCTCGACCTTC.